The TCR beta chain under discussion was sequenced for a study of HIV-infected patients and healthy controls. Whole blood was used without fractionation, so all unsorted peripheral T cells were included. With 6 bases removed from V and 2 bases from J, the gap between germline ends came to 2 bases. Germline CDR1 reads MNHEY; CDR2 reads SVGEGT. The CDR3 is made up of 11 amino acids. About 480 ng RNA was reverse transcribed with alpha and beta constant-region primers. Each of the alpha and beta chains got its own library through chain-specific third strand synthesis with indices. A 5' RACE adapter with a random hexamer and the SP2 primer site was joined to cDNA. TCRdb analysed the 5' RACE reads with MiXCR anew, one entry per CDR3 protein. The sample consists of some 20,000 distinct CDR3 sequences, about 9% of them appearing once. This clonotype came up many times.

Sequences were obtained from blood. This chain links TRBV6-2 or TRBV6-3 with TRBJ2-1; D is uncertain. The receptor was isolated from an adult in good health. For the CDR3, the DNA is TGTGCCAGCAGCACCTACAATGAGCAGTTCTTC. Amino acid sequence: CASSTYNEQFF.